Listed below are T cell receptor beta chains from one sample, sequenced in a study of T-cell memory formation after mild COVID-19. In TCRdb, the 5' RACE reads were re-called with MiXCR into one record per CDR3 protein. The sample consists of under 300,000 distinct CDR3 sequences, 8.2% of them appearing once. Sequences were obtained from PBMCs or a T cell subset sorted from them (not recorded which). All receptors derive from a man younger than 35 who had mild COVID-19 (a few samples of this study predate the infection). Cell type and time point are not known. Both conserved end residues are part of each CDR3. The D gene is left open where the match is weak. Clone sizes are given selectively: once, few, many, or a class where the clone is expanded.

CDR3 length: 12; clone size: -; J gene: TRBJ2-1; V gene: TRBV12-3/TRBV12-4; D gene: -; CDR3 protein: CASSFPGGEQFF; CDR3 DNA: TGTGCCAGCAGTTTCCCCGGGGGTGAGCAGTTCTTC
CDR3 length: 15; clone size: few; J gene: TRBJ2-3; V gene: TRBV20-1; D gene: TRBD2; CDR3 protein: CSGVGRGDVTDTQYF; CDR3 DNA: TGCAGCGGGGTGGGGCGGGGGGACGTCACAGATACGCAGTATTTT
CDR3 length: 14; clone size: many; J gene: TRBJ2-3; V gene: TRBV7-3; D gene: -; CDR3 protein: CASSLDPYTDTQYF; CDR3 DNA: TGTGCCAGCAGCTTAGACCCTTACACAGATACGCAGTATTTT
CDR3 length: 15; clone size: -; J gene: TRBJ2-7; V gene: TRBV12-3/TRBV12-4; D gene: TRBD1; CDR3 protein: CASSPRTGEGREQYF; CDR3 DNA: TGTGCCAGCAGTCCGAGGACAGGGGAGGGACGCGAGCAGTACTTC
CDR3 length: 13; clone size: -; J gene: TRBJ2-7; V gene: TRBV30; D gene: TRBD1; CDR3 protein: CAWAGTGTYEQYF; CDR3 DNA: TGTGCCTGGGCTGGGACAGGGACCTACGAGCAGTACTTC
CDR3 length: 13; clone size: few; J gene: TRBJ1-2; V gene: TRBV18; D gene: -; CDR3 protein: CASSPQGYYGYTF; CDR3 DNA: TGTGCCAGCTCACCGCAGGGATACTATGGCTACACCTTC
CDR3 length: 15; clone size: -; J gene: TRBJ2-5; V gene: TRBV7-2; D gene: TRBD2; CDR3 protein: CASSLWSSGVETQYF; CDR3 DNA: TGTGCCAGCAGCCTGTGGAGTAGCGGGGTAGAGACCCAGTACTTC
CDR3 length: 15; clone size: few; J gene: TRBJ2-1; V gene: TRBV6-2/TRBV6-3; D gene: -; CDR3 protein: CASSLAPTTYNEQFF; CDR3 DNA: TGTGCCAGCAGCCTAGCGCCGACCACCTACAATGAGCAGTTCTTC
CDR3 length: 14; clone size: few; J gene: TRBJ2-5; V gene: TRBV5-1; D gene: -; CDR3 protein: CASSPMTDQETQYF; CDR3 DNA: TGCGCCAGCAGCCCGATGACAGATCAAGAGACCCAGTACTTC
CDR3 length: 15; clone size: -; J gene: TRBJ2-2; V gene: TRBV6-5; D gene: TRBD1; CDR3 protein: CASSRQGVNTGELFF; CDR3 DNA: TGTGCCAGCAGCCGACAGGGGGTGAACACCGGGGAGCTGTTTTTT
CDR3 length: 13; clone size: -; J gene: TRBJ1-5; V gene: TRBV18; D gene: -; CDR3 protein: CASSGAFNQPQHF; CDR3 DNA: TGTGCCAGCTCAGGGGCCTTCAATCAGCCCCAGCATTTT
CDR3 length: 16; clone size: few; J gene: TRBJ2-7; V gene: TRBV6-6; D gene: TRBD2; CDR3 protein: CASSYATGTSGYEQYF; CDR3 DNA: TGTGCCAGCAGTTACGCTACCGGGACTAGCGGATACGAGCAGTACTTC
CDR3 length: 13; clone size: many; J gene: TRBJ1-5; V gene: TRBV6-5; D gene: -; CDR3 protein: CASSYGRNQPQHF; CDR3 DNA: TGTGCCAGCAGTTACGGGCGAAATCAGCCCCAGCATTTT
CDR3 length: 14; clone size: few; J gene: TRBJ2-7; V gene: TRBV5-4; D gene: TRBD2; CDR3 protein: CASSFAGGSYEQYF; CDR3 DNA: TGTGCCAGCAGCTTCGCGGGAGGGTCCTACGAGCAGTACTTC
CDR3 length: 17; clone size: many; J gene: TRBJ1-2; V gene: TRBV7-9; D gene: -; CDR3 protein: CASSSTKQGWTNYGYTF; CDR3 DNA: TGTGCCAGCAGCTCCACAAAACAGGGCTGGACTAACTATGGCTACACCTTC
CDR3 length: 15; clone size: few; J gene: TRBJ2-5; V gene: TRBV7-2; D gene: -; CDR3 protein: CASSVGLLYQETQYF; CDR3 DNA: TGTGCCAGCAGCGTGGGACTTCTGTACCAAGAGACCCAGTACTTC
CDR3 length: 15; clone size: few; J gene: TRBJ1-4; V gene: TRBV6-5; D gene: TRBD1; CDR3 protein: CASSLRTGGDEKLFF; CDR3 DNA: TGTGCCAGCAGCCTGCGGACAGGGGGGGATGAAAAACTGTTTTTT
CDR3 length: 15; clone size: few; J gene: TRBJ2-1; V gene: TRBV2; D gene: TRBD2; CDR3 protein: CATQSGGSSYNEQFF; CDR3 DNA: TGTGCCACACAAAGCGGGGGGAGCTCCTACAATGAGCAGTTCTTC
CDR3 length: 16; clone size: medium-sized; J gene: TRBJ2-3; V gene: TRBV5-6; D gene: -; CDR3 protein: CASSLTDGNRVDTQYF; CDR3 DNA: TGTGCCAGCAGCTTGACGGACGGGAACCGAGTAGATACGCAGTATTTT
CDR3 length: 17; clone size: -; J gene: TRBJ2-1; V gene: TRBV4-3; D gene: -; CDR3 protein: CASSQEWLKVRGNEQFF; CDR3 DNA: TGCGCCAGCAGCCAAGAATGGCTAAAGGTGCGAGGCAATGAGCAGTTCTTC
CDR3 length: 15; clone size: -; J gene: TRBJ2-7; V gene: TRBV20-1; D gene: TRBD1; CDR3 protein: CSARDPGQASYEQYF; CDR3 DNA: TGCAGTGCTAGAGATCCGGGACAGGCCTCCTACGAGCAGTACTTC
CDR3 length: 14; clone size: few; J gene: TRBJ2-5; V gene: TRBV4-3; D gene: -; CDR3 protein: CASSQDPRQETQYF; CDR3 DNA: TGCGCCAGCAGCCAAGACCCTCGCCAAGAGACCCAGTACTTC
CDR3 length: 15; clone size: many; J gene: TRBJ2-1; V gene: TRBV29-1; D gene: -; CDR3 protein: CSVVGTSFSYNEQFF; CDR3 DNA: TGCAGCGTTGTGGGGACATCTTTCTCCTACAATGAGCAGTTCTTC